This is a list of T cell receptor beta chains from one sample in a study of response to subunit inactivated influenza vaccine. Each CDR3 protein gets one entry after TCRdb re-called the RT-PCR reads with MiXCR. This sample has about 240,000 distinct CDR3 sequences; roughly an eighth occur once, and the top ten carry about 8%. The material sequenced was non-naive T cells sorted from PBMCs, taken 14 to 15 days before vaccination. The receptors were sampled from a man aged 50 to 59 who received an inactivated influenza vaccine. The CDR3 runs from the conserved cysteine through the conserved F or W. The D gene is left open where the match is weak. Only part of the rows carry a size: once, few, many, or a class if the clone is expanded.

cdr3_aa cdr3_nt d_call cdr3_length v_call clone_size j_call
CASSFEDRGNQPQHF TGTGCCAGCAGTTTCGAGGACAGGGGAAATCAGCCCCAGCATTTT TRBD1 15 TRBV12-3/TRBV12-4 few TRBJ1-5
CATSRNPRQDNQPQHF TGTGCCACCAGCAGAAACCCCAGGCAGGACAATCAGCCCCAGCATTTT NA 16 TRBV15 NA TRBJ1-5
CATPYRLQGNQPQHF TGTGCCACGCCGTACAGGCTACAGGGCAATCAGCCCCAGCATTTT NA 15 TRBV10-3 few TRBJ1-5
CASSPGGLDTDTQYF TGTGCCAGCAGCCCGGGGGGGCTCGACACAGATACGCAGTATTTT TRBD2 15 TRBV7-2 NA TRBJ2-3
CASSGLAEQYF TGTGCCAGCAGTGGATTGGCCGAGCAGTACTTC NA 11 TRBV12-3/TRBV12-4 NA TRBJ2-7
CASSQGAGSGGIDTQYF TGCGCCAGCAGCCAAGGCGCTGGTAGCGGGGGGATAGATACGCAGTATTTT TRBD2 17 TRBV4-1 few TRBJ2-3
CSASWGGSGNTIYF TGCAGTGCTAGTTGGGGGGGCTCGGGAAACACCATATATTTT NA 14 TRBV20-1 many TRBJ1-3
CSAMTSGFSNEQFF TGCAGTGCTATGACTAGCGGGTTTAGTAATGAGCAGTTCTTC TRBD2 14 TRBV20-1 NA TRBJ2-1
CASSRMPGVNTGELFF TGCGCCAGCAGTCGGATGCCGGGGGTGAACACCGGGGAGCTGTTTTTT NA 16 TRBV5-1 few TRBJ2-2
CASSPGTGAYF TGTGCCAGCAGCCCCGGGACAGGGGCGTACTTC TRBD1 11 TRBV12-3/TRBV12-4 many TRBJ2-7
CASSFIRGNYVYTF TGTGCCAGCAGCTTCATCAGGGGTAACTATGTCTACACCTTC NA 14 TRBV7-9 NA TRBJ1-2
CASSRMTVQNIQYF TGTGCCAGCAGCCGTATGACAGTCCAAAACATTCAGTACTTC NA 14 TRBV12-3/TRBV12-4 many TRBJ2-4
CASSYVSLDRGGKYNEQFF TGTGCCAGCAGTTATGTTTCTCTCGATAGGGGGGGCAAGTACAATGAGCAGTTCTTC NA 19 TRBV28 few TRBJ2-1
CASSLGLQGLSTGELFF TGCGCCAGCAGCTTGGGCCTGCAGGGGCTAAGCACCGGGGAGCTGTTTTTT NA 17 TRBV5-1 many TRBJ2-2
CASSQDLERETQYF TGCGCCAGCAGCCAAGATCTGGAGAGGGAGACCCAGTACTTC NA 14 TRBV4-1 NA TRBJ2-5
CASSIGAGTGPRYEQYF TGTGCCAGTAGTATAGGAGCGGGAACAGGACCCCGCTACGAGCAGTACTTC TRBD2 17 TRBV19 NA TRBJ2-7
CASSLTGQTTGELFF TGTGCCAGCAGCTTGACGGGACAGACCACCGGGGAGCTGTTTTTT TRBD1 15 TRBV5-6 few TRBJ2-2
CASSLLMAGTDTQYF TGTGCCAGCAGCTTATTAATGGCCGGCACAGATACGCAGTATTTT NA 15 TRBV7-9 few TRBJ2-3
CASSGGLGSYEQYF TGCGCCAGCAGCGGAGGACTAGGATCCTACGAGCAGTACTTC TRBD2 14 TRBV4-3 many TRBJ2-7
CASSWSDNQPQHF TGTGCCAGCAGTTGGTCGGACAATCAGCCCCAGCATTTT NA 13 TRBV6-6 NA TRBJ1-5
CASSPTYGELFF TGTGCCAGCAGTCCTACATACGGGGAGCTGTTTTTT NA 12 TRBV27 few TRBJ2-2
CSVEPGTGGPDTQYF TGCAGCGTTGAACCCGGGACAGGGGGCCCAGATACGCAGTATTTT TRBD1 15 TRBV29-1 NA TRBJ2-3
CASSTRDRGTGELFF TGTGCCAGCAGCACTAGGGACAGGGGCACCGGGGAGCTGTTTTTT TRBD1 15 TRBV6-1 few TRBJ2-2